These 23 T cell receptor beta chains share one sample of origin, sequenced in a study of blood T cell repertoires in COVID-19. Clones were read by immunoSEQ multiplex PCR, and TCRdb kept only the in-frame ones, dropping some. Found here are about 82,000 clones, 85% of them singletons; the top ten hold 18%. The sequenced sample consisted of peripheral blood. The receptors were sampled from a man older than 75 with active or convalescent COVID-19.

J is TRBJ1-2 and V is TRBV6-5; D call uncertain. Trimming removed 8 bases from V and 1 base from J, with 8 bases in between. Germline values: CDR1 MNHEY, CDR2 SVGAGI. The CDR3 is 12 amino acids. The DNA for the CDR3 is TGTGCCAGCGCCCGGGATAACTATGGCTACACCTTC. Protein product: CASARDNYGYTF.

This chain joins TRBV5-1 and TRBJ2-3; no firm D call. The CDR3 length is 14 residues. Trimming removed 2 bases at V and 1 base at J, with 8 bases between. CDR1 and CDR2 (germline): SGHRS, YFSETQ. As DNA, the CDR3 is TGCGCCAGCAGCTTTTCGTCGGGCACAGATACGCAGTATTTT. Its translation: CASSFSSGTDTQYF.

J is TRBJ2-1 and V is TRBV5-1; 7 positions agree with TRBD2. Unmatched junction bases numbered 0, after V lost 1 base and J lost 8 bases. The CDR3 is made up of 12 amino acids. Germline lookup yields CDR1 SGHRS and CDR2 YFSETQ. The CDR3 region is CASSLTSDEQFF. The DNA for the CDR3 is TGCGCCAGCAGCTTGACTAGCGATGAGCAGTTCTTC. The full variable domain, with the rest looked up from reference TRBV5-1 and TRBJ2-1, is KAGVTQTPRYLIKTRGQQVTLSCSPISGHRSVSWYQQTPGQGLQFLFEYFSETQRNKGNFPGRFSGRQFSNSRSEMNVSTLELGDSALYLCASSLTSDEQFFGPGTRLTVL.

The chain links TRBV19 to TRBJ1-5; no reliable D call. Germline V lookup: CDR1 LNHDA, CDR2 SQIVND (reference sequence). Between the trimmed V and J ends, which lost 6 bases and 4 bases, there was a span of 13 bases. This CDR3 has 14 residues. The CDR3 DNA follows: TGTGCCAGTAGCCCTGACACACGAAATCAGCCCCAGCATTTT. Translated, it gives CASSPDTRNQPQHF.

This clone was seen once. In DNA form, the CDR3 reads TGTGCCAGCACCCAAACCTCCGGGTCTTCCTACGAGCAGTACGTC. Protein: CASTQTSGSSYEQYV. This chain joins TRBV25-1 and TRBJ2-7, with D uncertain. The germline CDR1 and CDR2 sequences are MGHDK and SYGVNS. The CDR3 is made up of 15 amino acids. V was pared by 7 bases and J by 1 base, with 17 bases between.

This clone was seen a handful of times. V and J are TRBV2 and TRBJ2-5; D gene ambiguous. The V gene lost 2 bases and the J gene lost 2 bases, with 9 bases spanning the gap. This CDR3 is built from 14 residues. Germline V gene lookup returns CDR1 SNHLY and CDR2 FYNNEI. This CDR3 reads CASSETTTQETQYF. The DNA for the CDR3 is TGTGCCAGCAGTGAAACTACGACGCAAGAGACCCAGTACTTC.

This chain joins TRBV7-2 and TRBJ2-5; the D gene is possibly TRBD2 (6 bases). The CDR3 has 15 residues. CDR1 and CDR2 from the germline V gene are SGHTA and FQGNSA. V was clipped by 5 bases and J by 7 bases, with 20 bases between them. Written as DNA, the CDR3 is TGTGCCAGCAGCATAACTAGGTCGGGGGTGGGGACCCAGTACTTC. It translates to CASSITRSGVGTQYF.

The chain joins TRBV27 to TRBJ2-3; D is unclear. Germline V gene lookup returns CDR1 MNHEY and CDR2 SMNVEV (reference sequence). The length of the CDR3 is 14 residues. Trimming shortened V by 8 bases and J by 4 bases, and 16 bases separated the two germline ends. This CDR3 reads CASRVVISADTQYF. The CDR3 nucleotides are TGTGCCAGCCGGGTGGTTATTTCGGCAGATACGCAGTATTTT.

V is TRBV28 and J is TRBJ1-5; D is unclear. The CDR3 consists of 15 residues. V lost 0 bases and J lost 0, with 6 bases in between. Germline loops: CDR1 MDHEN, CDR2 SYDVKM. The CDR3 loop is CASSLWSISNQPQHF. CDR3 in DNA: TGTGCCAGCAGTTTATGGTCCATTAGCAATCAGCCCCAGCATTTT.

The J gene is TRBJ1-1, the V gene TRBV18; a possible D gene is TRBD1 (5 bases). Germline V gives CDR1 KGHSH, CDR2 LQKENI. CDR3 length: 14 amino acids. The V gene lost 4 bases and the J gene lost 0 bases, with 9 bases spanning the gap. The CDR3 coding sequence is TGTGCCAGCTCACAGACAGATCTGAACACTGAAGCTTTCTTT. Its translation: CASSQTDLNTEAFF.

This clone was seen once. The gene calls are TRBV19 and TRBJ2-1, with a tentative D call TRBD1 (5 bases). The V end lost 5 bases, the J end lost 8 bases, and 10 bases lay between the germline ends. The germline CDR1 and CDR2 sequences are LNHDA and SQIVND (reference sequence). The CDR3 is 12 amino acids. CDR3 in amino acids: CASSPRAHEQFF. The CDR3 DNA reads as TGTGCCAGTAGTCCCAGGGCCCATGAGCAGTTCTTC.

This clone was detected only once. The chain is built from TRBV5-1 and TRBJ2-2; D perhaps matches TRBD2 (6 bases). The CDR3 consists of 15 residues. The germline V gene encodes CDR1 SGHRS and CDR2 YFSETQ. V was pared by 0 bases and J by 4 bases, with 10 bases between. This CDR3 is CASSLDSSGTGELFF. As DNA, the CDR3 is TGCGCCAGCAGCTTGGACAGTAGCGGCACCGGGGAGCTGTTTTTT.

J is TRBJ2-3 and V is TRBV9; D unclear. V gave up 4 bases and J gave up 5 bases, with 8 bases separating them. The CDR3 is 12 residues long. Germline assignment: CDR1 SGDLS and CDR2 YYNGEE. Written as DNA, the CDR3 is TGTGCCAGCAGCCTTAATATAGATACGCAGTATTTT. This sequence encodes CASSLNIDTQYF.

The V call is TRBV6-1, the J call TRBJ2-1; the D is unclear. CDR3 length: 13 residues. Trimming removed 1 base from V and 4 bases from J, with 5 bases in between. Per germline, CDR1 MNHNS and CDR2 SASEGT. As DNA, the CDR3 is TGTGCCAGCAGTGAAGGGAGTTACAATGAGCAGTTCTTC. This translates into CASSEGSYNEQFF.

The V and J genes are TRBV5-4 and TRBJ2-5, with D possibly TRBD2 on 5 matching bases. The germline V gene encodes CDR1 SGHNT and CDR2 YYREEE (reference sequence). Trimming stripped 1 base from V and 5 bases from J, with 6 bases between. The CDR3 runs 12 residues. This chain's CDR3 is CASSLWTETQYF. Written as DNA, the CDR3 is TGTGCCAGCAGCTTGTGGACTGAGACCCAGTACTTC.

The J gene is TRBJ1-2, the V gene TRBV19, with D maybe TRBD1 (5 bases). The germline V gene has CDR1 LNHDA and CDR2 SQIVND (reference sequence). The V and J ends lost 3 bases and 4 bases respectively, with 9 bases between them. This CDR3 contains 13 residues. The CDR3, as DNA: TGTGCCAGTAGTATGGGGCAGAGCTATGGCTACACCTTC. This gives the protein CASSMGQSYGYTF.

The chain couples TRBV28 to TRBJ2-1, with 12 bases identical to TRBD2. The V segment lost 4 bases and the J segment 10 bases; nucleotides outside the gene matches: 14. CDR1 and CDR2 (germline): MDHEN, SYDVKM. CDR3 length: 17 amino acids. CDR3 bases: TGTGCCAGCAGTTCCGGGACGCTAGCGGGAGGGGGGAAAGAGCAGTTCTTC. It is translated as CASSSGTLAGGGKEQFF. The variable domain in full, with the rest retrieved from reference TRBV28 and TRBJ2-1, is DVKVTQSSRYLVKRTGEKVFLECVQDMDHENMFWYRQDPGLGLRLIYFSYDVKMKEKGDIPEGYSVSREKKERFSLILESASTNQTSMYLCASSSGTLAGGGKEQFFGPGTRLTVL.

This sequence joins TRBV5-5 and TRBJ2-3; tentative D call: TRBD2 (7 bases). Germline-derived CDR1 and CDR2 are SGHKS and YYEKEE (reference sequence). The CDR3 is 15 amino acids. V gave up 0 bases and J gave up 3 bases, with 11 bases separating them. CDR3 coding DNA: TGTGCCAGCAGCTTGGCTCGGGGGGCGACAGATACGCAGTATTTT. Its translation is CASSLARGATDTQYF.

This chain uses TRBV19 with TRBJ1-5; 10 bases are shared with TRBD1. Looked up from germline, CDR1 is LNHDA and CDR2 is SQIVND (reference sequence). V gave up 7 bases and J gave up 2 bases; unmatched junction bases: 8. There are 16 residues in the CDR3. This chain's CDR3 is CASTPTGGLGNQPQHF. The DNA of the CDR3 is TGTGCCAGTACCCCGACAGGGGGCTTGGGCAATCAGCCCCAGCATTTT.

The chain carries TRBV7-2 and TRBJ2-1; perhaps TRBD2 as D (6 bases). The CDR3 has 16 residues. CDR1 and CDR2 from the germline V gene are SGHTA and FQGNSA. The V and J ends lost 2 bases and 5 bases respectively, with 16 bases between them. CDR3 bases: TGTGCCAGCAGCTTACAATCAAGGACTACCAACAATGAGCAGTTCTTC. It specifies CASSLQSRTTNNEQFF.

The rearrangement joins TRBV7-2 to TRBJ2-5, with unresolved D. The CDR3 runs to 14 residues. Trimming cost V 5 bases and J 1 base, with 11 bases left between them. CDR1 and CDR2 (germline): SGHTA, FQGNSA. The CDR3 reads CASSPPPGQETQYF. The CDR3 DNA sequence: TGTGCCAGCAGCCCCCCCCCAGGCCAAGAGACCCAGTACTTC.

The rearrangement uses TRBV27 and TRBJ1-4, with a weak D call TRBD1 (5 bases). CDR1 is MNHEY and CDR2 is SMNVEV in the germline V gene (reference sequence). The CDR3 loop spans 15 amino acids. V dropped 5 bases and J dropped 6 bases, with 16 bases sitting between them. This CDR3 is CASSRQLSTHEKLFF. The CDR3 DNA reads as TGTGCCAGCAGTAGACAGCTCTCAACCCATGAAAAACTGTTTTTT.

The V call is TRBV7-2, the J call TRBJ1-5, with D unclear. The CDR3 has 17 residues. Germline loops: CDR1 SGHTA, CDR2 FQGNSA. The V and J ends lost 1 base and 6 bases respectively, with 19 bases between them. This chain's CDR3 is CASSLDFVGSRGQPQHF. CDR3 bases: TGTGCCAGCAGCTTAGATTTTGTCGGCAGCCGGGGTCAGCCCCAGCATTTT. The full variable domain, rest sourced from reference TRBV7-2 and TRBJ1-5, is GAGVSQSPSNKVTEKGKDVELRCDPISGHTALYWYRQSLGQGLEFLIYFQGNSAPDKSGLPSDRFSAERTGGSVSTLTIQRTQQEDSAVYLCASSLDFVGSRGQPQHFGDGTRLSIL.